This T cell receptor (beta chain) is from a study of a mutant IDH1 vaccine in newly diagnosed glioma. Study in general: Patients had eight vaccinations, in weeks 1, 3, 5, 7, 11, 15, 19 and 23.

Germline CDR1 and CDR2: MGHDK and SYGVNS. The CDR3 runs 15 residues. After removal of 1 base from V and 5 bases from J, the junction contained 3 bases not matched to a gene. Regarding time point: week 11, during vaccination. One vaccine dose held 300 ug of mutant IDH1 20-mer peptide and came with topical imiquimod. Repertoires were generated with immunoSEQ multiplex PCR, while TCRdb's copy carries only in-frame clones and drops some. The profile shows about 67,000 clones, about nine tenths of them singletons. The study's findings and limits: Detectable vaccine-induced immune responses arose in over 90% of patients.

As regards this clone: Its antigen is still unknown.

The chain recombines TRBV25-1 with TRBJ2-5; TRBD1 aligns across 11 bases. The input for sequencing was PBMCs, taken from a glioma patient whose treatment included an IDH1 peptide vaccine. The sequence was collected from a man in his forties with glioma. The DNA for the CDR3 is TGTGCCAGCAGTGAATTGGACAGGGGGCGGGAGACCCAGTACTTC. It specifies CASSELDRGRETQYF. Full variable domain (missing parts from reference TRBV25-1 and TRBJ2-5): EADIYQTPRYLVIGTGKKITLECSQTMGHDKMYWYQQDPGMELHLIHYSYGVNSTEKGDLSSESTVSRIRTEHFPLTLESARPSHTSQYLCASSELDRGRETQYFGPGTRLLVL.